Sequencing of this T cell receptor (beta chain) was carried out in a study of technical replicates of blood from a handful of donors. Sequencing was performed with immunoSEQ multiplex PCR; in TCRdb, only in-frame clones are kept and a portion is missing. In the table there are 80,000 to 95,000 clones, 90% to 98% of which are singletons. The germline CDR1 and CDR2 sequences are SNHLY and FYNNEI. The CDR3 is made up of 11 amino acids. The ends were cut back, 7 bases at V and 0 bases at J, with 4 bases in the middle. Sequencing was carried out using T cells isolated from PBMCs. This TCR was recovered from a human donor in good health. The chain has TRBV2 and TRBJ2-7; D is unresolved. The CDR3 protein is CASTLSYEQYF. In DNA, the CDR3 is TGTGCCAGCACCCTCTCCTACGAGCAGTACTTC.